These T cell receptor beta chains were read from a single sample in a study of post-analysis software for immune sequencing data. TCRdb independently ran MiXCR on the PCR reads; one entry per CDR3 protein. The sample lists some 190,000 distinct CDR3 sequences, over 25% occurring once. Sequencing was carried out using blood. These receptors all stem from a girl aged 2 to 17 with multiple sclerosis. The CDR3 runs from the conserved cysteine through the conserved F or W. A D gene is named only where the DNA matches it firmly. Clone size appears in some rows only: once, few, many, or a class for an expanded clone.

v_gene: TRBV6-5; j_gene: TRBJ1-6; d_gene: NA; abundance: NA; CDR3aa: CASSPDPGTRGSPLHF; CDR3nt: TGTGCCAGCAGCCCTGACCCCGGGACAAGGGGTTCACCCCTCCACTTT
v_gene: TRBV2; j_gene: TRBJ1-1; d_gene: NA; abundance: few; CDR3aa: CASSVQGNTEAFF; CDR3nt: TGTGCCAGCAGCGTACAGGGGAACACTGAAGCTTTCTTT
v_gene: TRBV19; j_gene: TRBJ1-5; d_gene: NA; abundance: NA; CDR3aa: CASSIGPRGTSNQPQHF; CDR3nt: TGTGCCAGTAGTATCGGCCCCAGGGGAACGAGCAATCAGCCCCAGCATTTT
v_gene: TRBV10-3; j_gene: TRBJ2-5; d_gene: TRBD1; abundance: NA; CDR3aa: CAISGQGAGTQYF; CDR3nt: TGTGCCATCAGTGGACAGGGGGCCGGGACCCAGTACTTC
v_gene: TRBV6-1; j_gene: TRBJ1-2; d_gene: NA; abundance: few; CDR3aa: CASRPSSGYGYTF; CDR3nt: TGTGCCAGCAGACCAAGTTCCGGCTATGGCTACACCTTC
v_gene: TRBV4-2; j_gene: TRBJ2-1; d_gene: TRBD1; abundance: many; CDR3aa: CASSRQGQTYNEQFF; CDR3nt: TGTGCCAGCAGCCGACAGGGACAGACCTACAATGAGCAGTTCTTC
v_gene: TRBV7-2; j_gene: TRBJ2-1; d_gene: NA; abundance: NA; CDR3aa: CASSLDEVTEFF; CDR3nt: TGTGCCAGCAGTCTGGACGAGGTCACCGAGTTCTTC
v_gene: TRBV3-1; j_gene: TRBJ2-5; d_gene: TRBD2; abundance: NA; CDR3aa: CAGSQGASGGPRGQYF; CDR3nt: TGTGCCGGCAGCCAAGGGGCTAGCGGGGGCCCTCGTGGGCAGTACTTC
v_gene: TRBV6-5; j_gene: TRBJ1-1; d_gene: NA; abundance: many; CDR3aa: CASSLRQSNTEAFF; CDR3nt: TGTGCCAGCAGTCTTCGACAGTCGAACACTGAAGCTTTCTTT
v_gene: TRBV7-2; j_gene: TRBJ2-1; d_gene: TRBD2; abundance: many; CDR3aa: CASSPLGLAYNEQFF; CDR3nt: TGTGCCAGCAGCCCGCTTGGACTAGCCTACAATGAGCAGTTCTTC
v_gene: TRBV27; j_gene: TRBJ2-5; d_gene: NA; abundance: many; CDR3aa: CASSPNPGGETQYF; CDR3nt: TGTGCCAGCAGTCCCAATCCAGGGGGGGAGACCCAGTACTTC
v_gene: TRBV5-5; j_gene: TRBJ1-4; d_gene: TRBD1; abundance: once; CDR3aa: CVSSLGPTGSEKLFF; CDR3nt: TGTGTCAGCAGCTTGGGACCGACAGGGAGCGAAAAACTGTTTTTT
v_gene: TRBV29-1; j_gene: TRBJ2-3; d_gene: NA; abundance: many; CDR3aa: CSVDVDTDTQYF; CDR3nt: TGCAGCGTTGATGTGGACACAGATACGCAGTATTTT
v_gene: TRBV30; j_gene: TRBJ2-7; d_gene: NA; abundance: NA; CDR3aa: CAWTLGALPYEQYF; CDR3nt: TGTGCCTGGACGCTGGGGGCCCTGCCCTACGAGCAGTACTTC
v_gene: TRBV20-1; j_gene: TRBJ1-5; d_gene: TRBD1; abundance: NA; CDR3aa: CSASENRGGGWDNQPQHF; CDR3nt: TGCAGTGCTAGTGAAAACAGGGGGGGCGGTTGGGACAATCAGCCCCAGCATTTT
v_gene: TRBV12-3/TRBV12-4; j_gene: TRBJ2-7; d_gene: NA; abundance: few; CDR3aa: CASSLAPRQKYEQYF; CDR3nt: TGTGCCAGCAGTTTAGCCCCCCGACAGAAGTACGAGCAGTACTTC
v_gene: TRBV5-1; j_gene: TRBJ2-5; d_gene: NA; abundance: few; CDR3aa: CASSGRLRLVGEETQYF; CDR3nt: TGCGCCAGCAGCGGGAGGCTTAGACTAGTAGGAGAAGAGACCCAGTACTTC
v_gene: TRBV7-2; j_gene: TRBJ2-1; d_gene: TRBD2; abundance: NA; CDR3aa: CASSLGSSGMGRQFF; CDR3nt: TGTGCCAGCAGCTTAGGGTCTAGCGGGATGGGTCGGCAGTTCTTC
v_gene: TRBV20-1; j_gene: TRBJ2-7; d_gene: TRBD2; abundance: once; CDR3aa: CSANEVASGIIRTYEQYF; CDR3nt: TGCAGTGCTAATGAGGTGGCTAGCGGCATAATCAGGACCTACGAGCAGTACTTC
v_gene: TRBV19; j_gene: TRBJ2-6; d_gene: NA; abundance: few; CDR3aa: CASRDGTGSPLSGANVLTF; CDR3nt: TGTGCCAGTAGGGACGGCACAGGCTCGCCCCTCTCTGGGGCCAACGTCCTGACTTTC
v_gene: TRBV4-3; j_gene: TRBJ2-1; d_gene: NA; abundance: NA; CDR3aa: CASSQEQADLYNEQFF; CDR3nt: TGCGCTAGCAGCCAAGAACAGGCCGACCTCTACAATGAGCAGTTCTTC
v_gene: TRBV28; j_gene: TRBJ1-1; d_gene: NA; abundance: few; CDR3aa: CASSPPGFGNTEAFF; CDR3nt: TGTGCCAGCAGTCCCCCGGGATTTGGTAACACTGAAGCTTTCTTT
v_gene: TRBV7-2; j_gene: TRBJ2-7; d_gene: TRBD2; abundance: many; CDR3aa: CASSLGGGYEQYF; CDR3nt: TGTGCCAGCAGCTTAGGGGGGGGTTACGAGCAGTACTTC
v_gene: TRBV20-1; j_gene: TRBJ1-1; d_gene: TRBD1; abundance: NA; CDR3aa: CGASRDSGGTTEAFF; CDR3nt: TGCGGTGCTAGCCGGGACAGTGGGGGAACAACTGAAGCTTTCTTT
v_gene: TRBV7-2; j_gene: TRBJ1-2; d_gene: NA; abundance: many; CDR3aa: CASSREGPYGYTF; CDR3nt: TGTGCCAGCAGCCGAGAGGGTCCCTATGGCTACACCTTC
v_gene: TRBV29-1; j_gene: TRBJ2-1; d_gene: NA; abundance: many; CDR3aa: CSVEDGNGQFF; CDR3nt: TGCAGCGTTGAAGACGGGAACGGGCAGTTCTTC
v_gene: TRBV7-3; j_gene: TRBJ1-2; d_gene: NA; abundance: many; CDR3aa: CASSPTGRGAGYTF; CDR3nt: TGTGCCAGCAGCCCGACAGGAAGGGGCGCTGGCTACACCTTC
v_gene: TRBV5-1; j_gene: TRBJ1-4; d_gene: TRBD1; abundance: NA; CDR3aa: CASSLGAGGGGEKLFF; CDR3nt: TGCGCCAGCAGCTTGGGGGCCGGAGGGGGCGGCGAAAAACTGTTTTTT
v_gene: TRBV5-1; j_gene: TRBJ1-6; d_gene: NA; abundance: NA; CDR3aa: CASSLGDHLNSPLHF; CDR3nt: TGCGCCAGCAGCTTGGGGGACCATTTAAATTCACCCCTCCACTTT
v_gene: TRBV5-1; j_gene: TRBJ2-1; d_gene: NA; abundance: few; CDR3aa: CASSSGGQRTYNEQFF; CDR3nt: TGCGCCAGCAGCTCAGGCGGACAGAGGACTTACAATGAGCAGTTCTTC
v_gene: TRBV6-2/TRBV6-3; j_gene: TRBJ2-7; d_gene: TRBD1; abundance: NA; CDR3aa: CATRARTGAYEQYF; CDR3nt: TGTGCCACCAGAGCCCGGACAGGCGCCTACGAGCAGTACTTC
v_gene: TRBV4-1; j_gene: TRBJ2-5; d_gene: TRBD2; abundance: many; CDR3aa: CASSQLAGVSKETQYF; CDR3nt: TGCGCCAGCAGCCAGTTAGCGGGAGTGTCGAAAGAGACCCAGTACTTC
v_gene: TRBV12-3/TRBV12-4; j_gene: TRBJ2-1; d_gene: TRBD1; abundance: NA; CDR3aa: CASSSGQGDNDQFF; CDR3nt: TGTGCCAGCAGTTCCGGACAGGGTGATAATGATCAGTTCTTC
v_gene: TRBV10-3; j_gene: TRBJ2-4; d_gene: NA; abundance: many; CDR3aa: CAISESIQGIQYF; CDR3nt: TGTGCCATCAGTGAGTCGATCCAGGGCATTCAGTACTTC
v_gene: TRBV29-1; j_gene: TRBJ2-5; d_gene: NA; abundance: NA; CDR3aa: CNGCSETQYF; CDR3nt: TGCAACGGCTGCTCAGAGACCCAGTACTTC
v_gene: TRBV5-1; j_gene: TRBJ1-1; d_gene: NA; abundance: NA; CDR3aa: CASSVDPLNTEAFF; CDR3nt: TGCGCCAGCAGCGTGGACCCCTTGAACACTGAAGCTTTCTTT
v_gene: TRBV5-6; j_gene: TRBJ1-2; d_gene: TRBD1; abundance: few; CDR3aa: CASSQTGGTYYGYTF; CDR3nt: TGTGCCAGCAGCCAGACAGGGGGCACGTACTATGGCTACACCTTC
v_gene: TRBV6-2/TRBV6-3; j_gene: TRBJ2-3; d_gene: NA; abundance: many; CDR3aa: CASRGRDGTDTQYF; CDR3nt: TGTGCCAGCCGGGGGCGGGATGGCACAGATACGCAGTATTTT
v_gene: TRBV29-1; j_gene: TRBJ1-2; d_gene: NA; abundance: many; CDR3aa: CSGGTALEGYTF; CDR3nt: TGCAGCGGGGGGACGGCCTTGGAAGGCTACACCTTC
v_gene: TRBV7-3; j_gene: TRBJ2-3; d_gene: TRBD2; abundance: NA; CDR3aa: CASSRVSGGRSTDTQYF; CDR3nt: TGTGCCAGCAGTCGTGTTAGCGGGGGCCGAAGCACAGATACGCAGTATTTT
v_gene: TRBV28; j_gene: TRBJ2-7; d_gene: NA; abundance: many; CDR3aa: CASQGSYEQYF; CDR3nt: TGTGCCAGCCAGGGTTCCTACGAGCAGTACTTC
v_gene: TRBV30; j_gene: TRBJ2-2; d_gene: TRBD1; abundance: NA; CDR3aa: CAWSGGQGGPGELFF; CDR3nt: TGTGCCTGGAGCGGGGGACAGGGGGGACCCGGGGAGCTGTTTTTT